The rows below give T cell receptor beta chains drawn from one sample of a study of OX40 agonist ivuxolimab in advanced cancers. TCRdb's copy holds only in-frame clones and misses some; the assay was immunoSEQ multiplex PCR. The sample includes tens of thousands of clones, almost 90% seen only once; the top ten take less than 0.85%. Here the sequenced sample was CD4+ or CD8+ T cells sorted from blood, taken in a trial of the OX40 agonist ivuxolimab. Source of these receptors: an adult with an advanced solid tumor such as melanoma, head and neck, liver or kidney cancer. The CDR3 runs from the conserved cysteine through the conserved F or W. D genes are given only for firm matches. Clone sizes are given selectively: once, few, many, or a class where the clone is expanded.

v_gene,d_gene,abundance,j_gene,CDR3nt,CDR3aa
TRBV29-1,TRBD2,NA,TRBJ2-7,TGCAGCGTCGGAGGGACTAGCGGGAACTCCTACGAGCAGTACTTC,CSVGGTSGNSYEQYF
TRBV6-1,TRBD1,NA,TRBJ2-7,TGTGCCAGTCTAGACAGGGGGCCTTCCTACGAGCAGTACTTC,CASLDRGPSYEQYF
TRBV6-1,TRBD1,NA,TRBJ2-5,TGTGCCAGCAGACGTAGGGCAGGGGGCCAAGAGACCCAGTACTTC,CASRRRAGGQETQYF
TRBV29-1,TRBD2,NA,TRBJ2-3,TGCAGCGTCGATGGACTAGCGGGAACAGATACGCAGTATTTT,CSVDGLAGTDTQYF
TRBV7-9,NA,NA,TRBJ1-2,TGTGCCAGCAGCTTAGTCGGATCCTATGGCTACACCTTC,CASSLVGSYGYTF
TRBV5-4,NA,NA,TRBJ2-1,TGTGCCAGCAGCTTGGATCACAATGAGCAGTTCTTC,CASSLDHNEQFF
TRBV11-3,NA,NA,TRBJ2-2,TGTGCCAGCAGCCGAGTCCCCGGGGAGCTGTTTTTT,CASSRVPGELFF
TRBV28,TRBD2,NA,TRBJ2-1,TGTGCCAGCAGTTTAGGCGGGAGCTCCTACAATGAGCAGTTCTTC,CASSLGGSSYNEQFF
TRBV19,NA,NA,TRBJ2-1,TGTGCCAGTAGTCACCCTCGTAGCGGAGACAACAATGAGCAGTTCTTC,CASSHPRSGDNNEQFF
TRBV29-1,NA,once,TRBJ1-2,TGCAGCGTTGGAGAGGTAGGGGAGTTGAGAGGCTACACCTTC,CSVGEVGELRGYTF
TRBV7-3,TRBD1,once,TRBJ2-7,TGTGCCAGCAGCCTAGGGGGCAGGGGTGTCGACGAGCAGTACTTC,CASSLGGRGVDEQYF
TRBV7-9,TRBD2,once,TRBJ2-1,TGTGCCAGCAGCTTAGAGTTAGCGGGGCTTTCTTGGAATGAGCAGTTCTTC,CASSLELAGLSWNEQFF
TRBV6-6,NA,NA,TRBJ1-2,TGTGCCAGCAACAACCGGGGTAATGGCTACACCTTC,CASNNRGNGYTF
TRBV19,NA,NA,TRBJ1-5,TGTGCCAGTACCCCGTTGGGGGGATTACACAATCAGCCCCAGCATTTT,CASTPLGGLHNQPQHF
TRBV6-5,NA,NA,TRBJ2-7,TGTGCCAGCAGGTCAGGCCCCCAGGTCGAGCAGTACTTC,CASRSGPQVEQYF
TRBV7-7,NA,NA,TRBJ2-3,TGTGCTAGCAGCGTGCCCGGGACTGATACGCAGTATTTT,CASSVPGTDTQYF
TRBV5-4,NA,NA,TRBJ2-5,TGTGCCAGCAGCTTGAGGTCGTTAGAGACCCAGTACTTC,CASSLRSLETQYF
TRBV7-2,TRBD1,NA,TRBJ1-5,TGTGCCAGCAGCTCGGGACAGACACGCAATCAGCCCCAGCATTTT,CASSSGQTRNQPQHF
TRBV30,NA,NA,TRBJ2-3,TGTGCCTGGAGTGCGAGAACTAGCACAGATACGCAGTATTTT,CAWSARTSTDTQYF
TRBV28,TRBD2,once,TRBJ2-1,TGTGCCAGCAGTCCCCGAACTAGCGGGAGAAATGAGCAGTTCTTC,CASSPRTSGRNEQFF
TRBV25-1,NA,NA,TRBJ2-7,TGTGCCAGCAGGCGTAGCGGCTCCTACGAGCAGTACTTC,CASRRSGSYEQYF
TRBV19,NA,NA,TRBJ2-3,TGTGCCAGTAGTACCTCTAGCGCCAGCACAGATACGCAGTATTTT,CASSTSSASTDTQYF
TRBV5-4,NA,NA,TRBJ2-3,TGTGCCAGCCGGAGCTCTAGCACAGATACGCAGTATTTT,CASRSSSTDTQYF
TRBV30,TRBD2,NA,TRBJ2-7,TGTGCCTGGAGTGTATTTAGTAGCGGGAGGGGTAGCTCCGAGCAGTACTTC,CAWSVFSSGRGSSEQYF
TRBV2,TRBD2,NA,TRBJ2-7,TGTGCCAGCAGCCGACTAGCAGCATCCTCCTACGAGCAGTACTTC,CASSRLAASSYEQYF
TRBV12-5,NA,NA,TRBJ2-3,TGTGCTAGTGGTTTCAACACAGATACGCAGTATTTT,CASGFNTDTQYF
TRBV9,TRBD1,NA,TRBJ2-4,TGTGCCAGCAGCCCACAGGGGCGAGACATTCAGTACTTC,CASSPQGRDIQYF
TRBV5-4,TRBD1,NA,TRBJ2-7,TGTGCCAGCAGCTCAAGGGACAGCTACTCCTACGAGCAGTACTTC,CASSSRDSYSYEQYF
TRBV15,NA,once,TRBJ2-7,TGTGCCACCAGCAGAGATTCTAGCCCCTACGAGCAGTACTTC,CATSRDSSPYEQYF
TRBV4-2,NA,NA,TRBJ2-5,TGTGCCAGCAGCCAAGATGGGGGCGCGGAGACCCAGTACTTC,CASSQDGGAETQYF
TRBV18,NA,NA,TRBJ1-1,TGTGCCAGCTCACCAAACAGTGCTCGTTTCGGTGAAGCTTTCTTT,CASSPNSARFGEAFF
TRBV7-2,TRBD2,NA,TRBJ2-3,TGTGCCAGCAGCTTAGTTGGGACTAGCGAGACAGATACGCAGTATTTT,CASSLVGTSETDTQYF
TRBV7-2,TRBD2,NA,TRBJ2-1,TGTGCCAGCAGCTTTGCCTCAGCGGGAGTTTTGAATGAGCAGTTCTTC,CASSFASAGVLNEQFF
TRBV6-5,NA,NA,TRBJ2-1,TGTGCCAGCAGTTACTCGGAGTCTTACAATGAGCAGTTCTTC,CASSYSESYNEQFF
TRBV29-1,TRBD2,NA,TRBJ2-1,TGCAGCGGGTCGGGACTAGCGGGGCAAGAGGGGTTCTTC,CSGSGLAGQEGFF
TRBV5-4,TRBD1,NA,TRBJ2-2,TGTGCCAGCAGCATACAGGGGGTTCTAATCACCGGGGAGCTGTTTTTT,CASSIQGVLITGELFF
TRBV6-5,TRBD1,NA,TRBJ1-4,TGTGCCAGCAGTTACTCCGGGACAGGGGCTGAAAAACTGTTTTTT,CASSYSGTGAEKLFF
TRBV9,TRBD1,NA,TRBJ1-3,TGTGCCAGCAGCCCCCGACCGGGACAGGGCGGCACCATATATTTT,CASSPRPGQGGTIYF
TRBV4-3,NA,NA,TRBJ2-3,TGCGCCAGCAGCCAAGAGAATAGCGAGACAGATACGCAGTATTTT,CASSQENSETDTQYF
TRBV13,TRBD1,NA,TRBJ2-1,TGTGCCAGCAGCTCGAAAGGACAGGGCGGAGGGTACAATGAGCAGTTCTTC,CASSSKGQGGGYNEQFF
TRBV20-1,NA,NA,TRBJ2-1,TGCAGTGCCTCGGTCCCAAATGAGCAGTTCTTC,CSASVPNEQFF
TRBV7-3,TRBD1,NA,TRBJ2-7,TGTGCCAGCAGCTTATCCCCCGTGACAGGGTCTGCCGAGCAGTACTTC,CASSLSPVTGSAEQYF
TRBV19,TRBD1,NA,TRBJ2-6,TGTGCCAGTACCACGGGGACAGGCAACGTCCTGACTTTC,CASTTGTGNVLTF
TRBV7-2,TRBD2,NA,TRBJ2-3,TGTGCCAGCAGCGTGACTAGCGGGAGGGCAGATACGCAGTATTTT,CASSVTSGRADTQYF
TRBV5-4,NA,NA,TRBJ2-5,TGTGCCAGCAGCTTGGAAGCGACAGTACAAGAGACCCAGTACTTC,CASSLEATVQETQYF
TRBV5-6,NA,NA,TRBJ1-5,TGTGCCAGCAGCTTGGCGAGCAATCAGCCCCAGCATTTT,CASSLASNQPQHF
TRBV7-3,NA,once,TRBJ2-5,TGTGCCACCAGTTTGGTTGGCGGGCTGGGAGAGACCCAGTACTTC,CATSLVGGLGETQYF
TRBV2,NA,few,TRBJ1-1,TGTGCCAGCAGGGATGGGGCAGCTTTCTTT,CASRDGAAFF